Listed here are 11 T cell receptor beta chains from one sample, sequenced in a study of identical twins listed by TCRdb under 2016. Library preparation was by 5' RACE. The sequencer listed for this sample is Illumina HiSeq 2000. TCRdb reprocessing: public reads trimmed at Q25 with fastp, clones called with MiXCR, in-frame beta chains kept. All rows with the same CDR3 protein become a single entry with the most common DNA and genes. The sample contains roughly 500,000 distinct CDR3 sequences, roughly a fifth of them found a single time. The ten largest make up approximately 0.95% of the sample. These data were also reused for a study on T cells expressing NK-cell markers.

The sequencing sample was made of CD4+ T cells sorted from blood. These receptors originate from a young woman in good health.

The chain is built from TRBV20-1 and TRBJ2-7, with 12 bases fitting TRBD2. The CDR3 runs to 14 residues. Germline lookup yields CDR1 DFQATT and CDR2 SNEGSKA (reference sequence). The V and J ends lost 3 bases and 7 bases, in that order; junction bases with no gene match: 7. CDR3 residues: CSASRLAGVWEQYF. Here the CDR3 DNA reads TGCAGTGCTAGTCGACTAGCGGGAGTTTGGGAGCAGTACTTC.

The sample holds many counts of this clonotype. The chain has TRBV24-1 and TRBJ2-7, with TRBD2 matching 14 bases. The CDR3 covers 14 residues. Per the germline V gene, CDR1 is KGHDR and CDR2 is SFDVKD. V was pared by 3 bases and J by 9 bases, with 3 bases of the junction left unmatched. The CDR3 sequence: CATSDPGLAGGQYF. The CDR3 coding sequence is TGTGCCACCAGTGATCCCGGACTAGCGGGAGGGCAGTACTTC.

This clonotype was detected only a few times. This chain uses TRBV5-1 with TRBJ2-5; D is ambiguous. Trimming stripped 4 bases from V and 2 bases from J, with 15 bases between. CDR3 length equals 15 residues. In germline, CDR1 is SGHRS, CDR2 YFSETQ. The CDR3 coding sequence is TGCGCCAGCAGCAACCCGCAGATGTCGCAAGAGACCCAGTACTTC. It specifies CASSNPQMSQETQYF.

The chain combines TRBV12-3 or TRBV12-4 with TRBJ2-2; D is unresolved. Between the trimmed V and J ends, which lost 8 bases and 3 bases, there was a span of 4 bases. The CDR3 has 11 amino acids. CDR3 nucleotides: TGTGCCAGCGGACACACCGGGGAGCTGTTTTTT. The encoded protein is CASGHTGELFF.

A few counts support this clonotype. The chain combines TRBV2 with TRBJ1-6, with D possibly being TRBD1 (5 bases). Germline V gene lookup returns CDR1 SNHLY and CDR2 FYNNEI. CDR3 length: 15 residues. V was cut by 11 bases and J by 9 bases, with 23 bases left in between. CDR3 region: CAGGAEGALISPLHF. The CDR3 DNA is TGTGCCGGAGGGGCCGAAGGGGCGTTGATTTCACCCCTCCACTTT.

The chain employs TRBV7-9 and TRBJ2-7, with 9 bases fitting TRBD2. The germline V gene has CDR1 SEHNR and CDR2 FQNEAQ (reference sequence). V was pared by 8 bases and J by 6 bases, with 11 bases of the junction left unmatched. The CDR3 extends over 14 amino acids. As DNA, the CDR3 is TGTGCCAGCGGCCCCCTGCTAGCGGGGATCGAGCAGTACTTC. The encoded protein is CASGPLLAGIEQYF.

The genes are TRBV29-1 and TRBJ2-1; 9 positions match TRBD2. V lost 8 bases, J lost 3 bases, and 14 bases stayed unmatched. Germline V lookup: CDR1 SQVTM, CDR2 ANQGSEA. The CDR3 is 16 amino acids. In DNA form, the CDR3 reads TGCAGCCTTTGTATAGGGGGGCGGGAGGGCTACAATGAGCAGTTCTTC. Protein product: CSLCIGGREGYNEQFF.

The V and J genes are TRBV6-1 and TRBJ2-7; TRBD2 agrees at 7 bases. The CDR3 sequence is 16 residues long. The V segment lost 8 bases and the J segment 2 bases; nucleotides outside the gene matches: 15. The germline V gene has CDR1 MNHNS and CDR2 SASEGT. CDR3: CASSRLRAGVTYEQYF. The DNA for the CDR3 is TGTGCCAGCTCCCGACTGAGGGCGGGGGTAACCTACGAGCAGTACTTC.

V usage is TRBV7-2 and J usage is TRBJ2-1; D is perhaps TRBD2 (7 bases). The CDR3 covers 15 residues. Per the germline V gene, CDR1 is SGHTA and CDR2 is FQGNSA. V lost 6 bases to trimming and J lost 6 bases, with 18 bases between them. The CDR3 DNA sequence: TGTGCCAGCAGACGAGGGGGAGGGAATAGCAATGAGCAGTTCTTC. Translated, it gives CASRRGGGNSNEQFF.

The chain recombines TRBV12-3 or TRBV12-4 with TRBJ2-7, with D possibly TRBD1 on 6 matching bases. Trimming removed 6 bases from V and 4 bases from J, with 19 bases in between. This CDR3 has 15 residues. CDR3 residues: CASSIRGPQGYEQYF. For the CDR3, the DNA is TGTGCCAGCAGCATCCGGGGACCGCAGGGGTACGAGCAGTACTTC.

The chain links TRBV7-2 to TRBJ1-5; D unresolved. CDR3 size: 13 residues. CDR1 and CDR2 from the germline V gene are SGHTA and FQGNSA. V was clipped by 1 base and J by 6 bases, with 7 bases between them. For the CDR3, the DNA is TGTGCCAGCAGCTTAGGTTTACGTCAGCCCCAGCATTTT. It is translated as CASSLGLRQPQHF. Based on the CDR3 plus reference TRBV7-2 and TRBJ1-5, the full variable domain is GAGVSQSPSNKVTEKGKDVELRCDPISGHTALYWYRQSLGQGLEFLIYFQGNSAPDKSGLPSDRFSAERTGGSVSTLTIQRTQQEDSAVYLCASSLGLRQPQHFGDGTRLSIL.